A selection of T cell receptor beta chains follows, all from one sample in a study of shared clonotypes between healthy human individuals. TCRdb keeps only in-frame clones here, not all; method: immunoSEQ multiplex PCR. The sample consists of more than 900,000 clones, 75% to 85% of them appearing once. Sequencing was carried out using memory CD4+ T cells from PBMCs. Source of these receptors: a man aged 18 to 35 in good health. Some clones in this sample may be carry-over from other donors' samples. Each CDR3 is given with its conserved first and last residue. The order of the fields is CDR3 protein, CDR3 DNA, D gene, J gene, clone size, V gene. The D gene is left open where the match is weak. Expanded clones are given a class, and other clones once, few, many or no size at all.

CASSSGFGPITEAFF	TGTGCCAGCAGCTCCGGTTTCGGACCGATCACTGAAGCTTTCTTT	NA	TRBJ1-1	NA	TRBV7-2
CASSLVASRDTQYF	TGTGCCAGCAGCTTAGTGGCCTCGAGAGATACGCAGTATTTT	NA	TRBJ2-3	NA	TRBV7-6
CASSWAPVGSYGYTF	TGTGCCAGCAGTTGGGCCCCGGTCGGTAGCTATGGCTACACCTTC	NA	TRBJ1-2	few	TRBV28
CASSPGGPSNQPQHF	TGTGCCAGTAGTCCCGGGGGACCGAGCAATCAGCCCCAGCATTTT	NA	TRBJ1-5	NA	TRBV19
CASSLTSGISPNEQFF	TGCGCCAGCAGCTTGACTAGCGGGATATCTCCCAATGAGCAGTTCTTC	TRBD2	TRBJ2-1	NA	TRBV5-1
CASMGGFYNEQFF	TGTGCCAGCATGGGGGGGTTTTACAATGAGCAGTTCTTC	TRBD2	TRBJ2-1	NA	TRBV28
CASRTELAGSDTQYF	TGTGCCAGCAGAACGGAATTAGCGGGCTCGGATACGCAGTATTTT	TRBD2	TRBJ2-3	NA	TRBV28
CASSDQGREKLFF	TGTGCCAGCAGTGATCAGGGTAGGGAAAAACTGTTTTTT	NA	TRBJ1-4	NA	TRBV28
CASSLDLGGTQYF	TGTGCCAGCAGCCTGGACTTGGGAGGGACCCAGTACTTC	NA	TRBJ2-5	NA	TRBV7-6
CSVSASGRAPYNEQFF	TGCAGCGTTTCTGCTAGCGGGAGGGCCCCCTACAATGAGCAGTTCTTC	TRBD2	TRBJ2-1	NA	TRBV29-1
CSARDPNEQFF	TGCAGTGCTAGAGATCCCAATGAGCAGTTCTTC	NA	TRBJ2-1	NA	TRBV20-1
CASSLSTLAGDTQYF	TGTGCCAGCAGCTTAAGTACCCTAGCGGGGGATACGCAGTATTTT	TRBD2	TRBJ2-3	many	TRBV7-2
CASSLTTRNNEQFF	TGTGCCAGCAGCTTAACAACCAGAAACAATGAGCAGTTCTTC	NA	TRBJ2-1	NA	TRBV7-3
CAIRDRAQTYEQYF	TGTGCCATCAGGGACAGGGCCCAAACCTACGAGCAGTACTTC	TRBD1	TRBJ2-7	NA	TRBV6-1
CASSPTGQGNTIYF	TGTGCCAGCAGCCCGACAGGGCAGGGAAACACCATATATTTT	TRBD1	TRBJ1-3	NA	TRBV7-2
CATSPGTGIYGYTF	TGCGCCACCAGTCCCGGGACAGGAATCTATGGCTACACCTTC	TRBD1	TRBJ1-2	many	TRBV4-1
CASSVTGGGTEAFF	TGTGCCAGCAGTGTGACAGGGGGCGGCACTGAAGCTTTCTTT	TRBD1	TRBJ1-1	NA	TRBV25-1
CASSLMGRFNQPQHF	TGTGCCAGCAGCCTCATGGGCAGGTTTAATCAGCCCCAGCATTTT	NA	TRBJ1-5	NA	TRBV7-8
CASMGGGFQPQHF	TGTGCCAGCATGGGGGGGGGCTTTCAGCCCCAGCATTTT	NA	TRBJ1-5	NA	TRBV2
CSARTPYGYTF	TGCAGTGCTAGGACACCCTATGGCTACACCTTC	NA	TRBJ1-2	NA	TRBV20-1
CASSQRRLAGAEQFF	TGTGCCAGCAGCCAACGCCGACTAGCGGGAGCTGAGCAGTTCTTC	TRBD2	TRBJ2-1	once	TRBV11-2
CAGRENTGELFF	TGTGCCGGCAGGGAGAACACCGGGGAGCTGTTTTTT	NA	TRBJ2-2	NA	TRBV2
CASSVQREGPDTQYF	TGCGCCAGCAGCGTCCAGCGGGAGGGCCCAGATACGCAGTATTTT	TRBD2	TRBJ2-3	NA	TRBV5-1
CASSQDFMVLAKNIQYF	TGCGCCAGCAGCCAAGATTTCATGGTGCTAGCCAAAAACATTCAGTACTTC	NA	TRBJ2-4	NA	TRBV4-3
CASSPRARTNTEAFF	TGTGCCAGTAGTCCCCGGGCCAGAACGAACACTGAAGCTTTCTTT	NA	TRBJ1-1	NA	TRBV19
CASRRQGAYEQYF	TGTGCCAGCAGAAGACAGGGAGCCTACGAGCAGTACTTC	TRBD1	TRBJ2-7	NA	TRBV28
CASSPVRRNTEAFF	TGTGCCAGCAGCCCCGTCAGGAGAAACACTGAAGCTTTCTTT	NA	TRBJ1-1	NA	TRBV9
CASSLVRAYEQYF	TGTGCCAGCAGTTTAGTTAGGGCCTACGAGCAGTACTTC	NA	TRBJ2-7	NA	TRBV28
CASSLKIFTGELFF	TGTGCCAGCAGTTTAAAGATCTTCACCGGGGAGCTGTTTTTT	NA	TRBJ2-2	NA	TRBV27
CASRSDSSYEQYF	TGTGCCAGCAGATCCGACAGTTCCTACGAGCAGTACTTC	NA	TRBJ2-7	NA	TRBV25-1
CATSNSGPKPQHF	TGTGCCACCAGCAATTCGGGACCCAAGCCCCAGCATTTT	NA	TRBJ1-5	few	TRBV15
CASSPTGEANYGYTF	TGTGCCAGCAGCCCGACAGGGGAAGCTAACTATGGCTACACCTTC	TRBD1	TRBJ1-2	NA	TRBV7-9
CASIYLGYSEKLFF	TGTGCCAGCATTTACTTGGGGTATAGCGAAAAACTGTTTTTT	NA	TRBJ1-4	NA	TRBV2
CASSAQGLAGYNEQFF	TGTGCCAGCAGCGCCCAGGGGCTAGCGGGATACAATGAGCAGTTCTTC	TRBD2	TRBJ2-1	NA	TRBV9
CASSPHLDVVSGNTIYF	TGTGCCAGCAGTCCGCATCTGGACGTAGTCTCTGGAAACACCATATATTTT	NA	TRBJ1-3	NA	TRBV27
CASSRTGMGVNIQYF	TGTGCCAGCTCACGGACAGGCATGGGGGTAAACATTCAGTACTTC	TRBD1	TRBJ2-4	NA	TRBV18
CSVEEASYNYGYTF	TGCAGCGTTGAAGAAGCCAGTTACAACTATGGCTACACCTTC	NA	TRBJ1-2	NA	TRBV29-1
CASEGLLSGNTIYF	TGTGCCAGTGAGGGACTTCTCTCTGGAAACACCATATATTTT	NA	TRBJ1-3	NA	TRBV19
CASSPRTGMGYGYTF	TGTGCCAGCAGCCCACGGACAGGGATGGGCTATGGCTACACCTTC	TRBD1	TRBJ1-2	NA	TRBV4-2
CASSQGARGTEAFF	TGTGCCAGCTCACAGGGGGCGCGCGGCACTGAAGCTTTCTTT	TRBD1	TRBJ1-1	NA	TRBV18
CASRLGTGSSSYNEQFF	TGTGCCAGCAGGCTCGGGACAGGTTCAAGCTCCTACAATGAGCAGTTCTTC	TRBD1	TRBJ2-1	NA	TRBV27